The 2 T cell receptor beta chains below were found in one sample sequenced in a study of spatial heterogeneity in lung cancer. The time point denotes: sample taken at primary tumor resection. TCRdb re-derived calls from the 5' RACE reads in MiXCR, one entry per CDR3 protein. Among some 11,000 distinct CDR3 sequences listed, 3.7% were seen once. The source was PBMCs, collected at surgery. Receptor source: a female donor with early-stage non-small cell lung cancer.

In its sample, this clonotype was seen many times. The chain couples TRBV6-7 to TRBJ1-1, with TRBD1 matching over 7 bases. TRBV6-7 is noted as an ORF with a role that remains uncertain. The V segment lost 2 bases and the J segment 6 bases; nucleotides outside the gene matches: 9. The CDR3 spans 15 residues. The CDR3 reads CASSYHDRVCAEAFF. CDR3 DNA: TGTGCCAGCAGTTACCACGACAGGGTTTGCGCTGAAGCTTTCTTT.

In this sample, this clonotype turned up many times. V and J are TRBV28 and TRBJ1-1; no definite D call. This CDR3 is built from 14 residues. The germline CDR1 and CDR2 sequences are MDHEN and SYDVKM. Deletions cut 3 bases from V and 4 bases from J, with 12 bases between. For the CDR3, the DNA is TGTGCCAGCAGTTTCCAGGTCGGTGGCACTGAAGCTTTCTTT. It yields the protein CASSFQVGGTEAFF.